This TCR beta chain was retrieved from a study of glioma-infiltrating T cells. Study observations and caveats: Above-expected tissue-blood divergence occurred in all gliomas, most in low-grade ones.

V was clipped by 1 base and J by 0 bases, with 8 bases between them. Germline loops: CDR1 SGHVS, CDR2 FQNEAQ. The CDR3 extends over 15 amino acids. TCR alpha and beta CDR3 regions were amplified from RNA using iRepertoire nested multiplex PCR. TCRdb reanalysed the multiplex PCR reads using MiXCR and keeps one entry per CDR3 protein. The data hold 100,000 to 150,000 distinct CDR3 sequences, with 24% observed a single time. This clonotype was picked up a small number of times. Its antigen is as yet unknown. The chain combines TRBV7-8 with TRBJ2-3, with no clear D. The sequence came from a human donor with low-grade glioma or glioblastoma, undergoing nonglioma brain surgery, or in good health (not recorded which). The material sequenced was glioma tissue, nonneoplastic brain tissue, or PBMCs (not recorded which). The CDR3 is CASSLDGRSTDTQYF. The DNA of the CDR3 is TGTGCCAGCAGCTTAGATGGCCGGAGCACAGATACGCAGTATTTT.